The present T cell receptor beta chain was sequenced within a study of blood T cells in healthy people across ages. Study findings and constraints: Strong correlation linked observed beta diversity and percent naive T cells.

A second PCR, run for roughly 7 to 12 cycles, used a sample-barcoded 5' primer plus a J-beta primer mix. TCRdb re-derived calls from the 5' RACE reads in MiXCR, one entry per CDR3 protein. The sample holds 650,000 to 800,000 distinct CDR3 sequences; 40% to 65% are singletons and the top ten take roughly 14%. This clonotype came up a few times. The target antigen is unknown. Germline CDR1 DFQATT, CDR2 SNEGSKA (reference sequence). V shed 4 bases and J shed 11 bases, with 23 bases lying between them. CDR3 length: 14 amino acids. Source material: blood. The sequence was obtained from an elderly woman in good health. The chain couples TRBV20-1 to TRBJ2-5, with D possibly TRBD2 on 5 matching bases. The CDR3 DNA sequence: TGCAGTGCTATGGTGCGGGCCGGCTACAATGAGCAGTACTTC. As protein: CSAMVRAGYNEQYF.